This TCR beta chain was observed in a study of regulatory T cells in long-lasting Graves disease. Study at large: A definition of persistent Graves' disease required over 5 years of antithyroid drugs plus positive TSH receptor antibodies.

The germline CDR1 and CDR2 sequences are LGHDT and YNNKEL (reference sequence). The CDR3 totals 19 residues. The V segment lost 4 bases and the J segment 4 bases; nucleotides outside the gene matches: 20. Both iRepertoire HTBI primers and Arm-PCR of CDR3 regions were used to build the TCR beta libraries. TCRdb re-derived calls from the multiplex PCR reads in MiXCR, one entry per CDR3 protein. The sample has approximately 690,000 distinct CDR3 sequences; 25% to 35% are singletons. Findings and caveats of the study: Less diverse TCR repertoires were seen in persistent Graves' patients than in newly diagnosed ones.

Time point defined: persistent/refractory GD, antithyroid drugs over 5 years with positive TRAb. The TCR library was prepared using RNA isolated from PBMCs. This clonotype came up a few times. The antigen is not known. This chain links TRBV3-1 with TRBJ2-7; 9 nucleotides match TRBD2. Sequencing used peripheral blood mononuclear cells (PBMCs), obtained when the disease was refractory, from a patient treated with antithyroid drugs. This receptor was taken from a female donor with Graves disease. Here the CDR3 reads CASSPVSGSAGNTQYEQYF. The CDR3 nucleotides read TGTGCCAGCAGCCCGGTTAGCGGGAGTGCGGGGAACACACAATACGAGCAGTACTTC.